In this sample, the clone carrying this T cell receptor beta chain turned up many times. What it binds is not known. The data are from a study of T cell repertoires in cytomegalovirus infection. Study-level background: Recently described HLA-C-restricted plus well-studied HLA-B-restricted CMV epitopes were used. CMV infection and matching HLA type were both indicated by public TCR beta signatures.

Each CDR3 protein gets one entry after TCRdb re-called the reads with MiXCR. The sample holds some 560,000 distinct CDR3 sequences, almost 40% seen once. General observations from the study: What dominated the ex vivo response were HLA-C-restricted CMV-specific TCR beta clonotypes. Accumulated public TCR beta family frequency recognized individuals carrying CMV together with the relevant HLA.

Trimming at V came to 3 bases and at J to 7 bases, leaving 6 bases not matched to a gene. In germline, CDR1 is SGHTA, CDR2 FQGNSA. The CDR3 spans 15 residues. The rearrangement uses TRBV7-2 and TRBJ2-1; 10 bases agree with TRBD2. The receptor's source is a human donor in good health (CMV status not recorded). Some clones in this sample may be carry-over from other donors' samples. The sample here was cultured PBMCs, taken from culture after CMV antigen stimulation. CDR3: CASSFSGGYKNEQFF. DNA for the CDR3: TGTGCCAGCAGCTTTAGCGGGGGGTACAAGAATGAGCAGTTCTTC. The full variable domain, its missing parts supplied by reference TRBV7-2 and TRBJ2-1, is GAGVSQSPSNKVTEKGKDVELRCDPISGHTALYWYRQSLGQGLEFLIYFQGNSAPDKSGLPSDRFSAERTGGSVSTLTIQRTQQEDSAVYLCASSFSGGYKNEQFFGPGTRLTVL.